This is a list of T cell receptor beta chains from one sample in a study of post-analysis software for immune sequencing data. MiXCR was run by TCRdb on the PCR reads, yielding one entry per CDR3 protein. This sample has about 770,000 distinct CDR3 sequences, with approximately 44% found just once. The source material was blood. These receptors were obtained from a girl under 18 with multiple sclerosis. The CDR3 runs from the conserved cysteine through the conserved F or W. The order of the fields is clone size, J gene, V gene, CDR3 protein. Size is stated for part of the rows, as once, few or many counts, or as a class when the clone is expanded.

- TRBJ1-2 TRBV19 CASSIGYGYTF
few TRBJ2-1 TRBV6-5 CASSPLAGFDEQFF
- TRBJ2-2 TRBV9 CASSVGDRADTGELFF
- TRBJ2-1 TRBV5-6 CATKTGSLTYNEQFF
- TRBJ1-5 TRBV20-1 CSARVGWGISNQPQHF
few TRBJ1-4 TRBV27 CASSLEGGPANEKLFF
- TRBJ1-4 TRBV12-3/TRBV12-4 CASSRDREVEEKLFF
- TRBJ2-5 TRBV6-5 CASSYSKLANEQYF
- TRBJ2-3 TRBV24-1 CVTGTGGDDTQYF
- TRBJ2-5 TRBV14 CASSQALQAEQYF
- TRBJ1-6 TRBV27 CASSLSSESSYNSPLHF
- TRBJ2-7 TRBV9 CASSVASEIRSYEQYF
- TRBJ2-3 TRBV7-9 CASGSSPGLAGVSDTQYF
- TRBJ1-4 TRBV9 CASSPALGDEKLFF
- TRBJ2-1 TRBV7-9 CASSDTSGRIDEQFF
- TRBJ1-1 TRBV29-1 CSVGNRGRNTEAFF
- TRBJ2-3 TRBV6-4 CASQDSDTDTQYF
- TRBJ2-1 TRBV4-2 CASSQEASNEQFF
- TRBJ1-2 TRBV27 CASSSWLGGYTF
- TRBJ2-3 TRBV29-1 CSVQGVADTQYF
- TRBJ2-3 TRBV7-7 CASSLGQQYRDTQYF
few TRBJ2-1 TRBV6-1 CASRARGRDEQFF
few TRBJ2-7 TRBV6-1 CASSEYRGTHEQYF
once TRBJ2-1 TRBV10-3 CAISESLSGSPYNEQFF
few TRBJ2-3 TRBV6-5 CASNGRAPDTQYF
- TRBJ2-1 TRBV29-1 CSVDGSDPQNYNEQFF
- TRBJ2-1 TRBV12-3/TRBV12-4 CASSFFGLAGANEQFF
- TRBJ2-1 TRBV5-1 CASSSGGQNNEQFF
- TRBJ2-7 TRBV6-5 CASSRETLGEQYF
- TRBJ2-3 TRBV7-3 CASSFRTGLDTQYF
- TRBJ2-5 TRBV20-1 CSAIQGEEIQYF
- TRBJ2-7 TRBV3-1 CASSQDTRRGNEQYF
few TRBJ2-5 TRBV10-3 CAISKGVGQETQYF
- - TRBV7-9 CASSLVRGEQYF
- - TRBV20-1 CSAYVNAYNEQYF
- TRBJ2-7 TRBV12-5 CASGFGVYEQYF
- TRBJ2-1 TRBV12-3/TRBV12-4 CASRLAGTTYNEQFF
- TRBJ2-7 TRBV2 CASRAGASGSFEQYF
- TRBJ2-5 TRBV25-1 CASSEPAKGGETQYF
- TRBJ1-1 TRBV20-1 CSASRQDVLGTEAFF
once TRBJ1-3 TRBV28 CASTEQFSGNTIYF
- TRBJ2-7 TRBV4-1 CASSQEGGLAGENYEQYF
- TRBJ1-4 TRBV29-1 CSARINEKLFF
- TRBJ2-3 TRBV24-1 CATSEGEFPTDTQYF
- - TRBV27 CASSAIGRVPYEQYF
- TRBJ2-1 TRBV7-8 CASSLRNGHTKFF
few TRBJ1-2 TRBV12-3/TRBV12-4 CASTAGTPRHYTF
- TRBJ2-1 TRBV15 CATSTRPPAYNEQFF
- TRBJ2-5 TRBV6-6 CASSHGREGRETQYF
- TRBJ1-1 TRBV7-2 CASSSRQMNTEAFF
- TRBJ1-1 TRBV3-1 CASSQVGQAEAFF
- TRBJ1-1 TRBV29-1 CSVGRGLIRGGTEAFF
few TRBJ2-3 TRBV20-1 CSASGPWTDTQYF
- TRBJ2-2 TRBV29-1 CSVGDSDTGELFF
- TRBJ2-3 TRBV24-1 CATSDLGVTTSTDTQYF
few TRBJ2-7 TRBV5-1 CASSLAGRRAPPYEQYF
- TRBJ2-1 TRBV20-1 CSATPRFEEQFF
few TRBJ1-2 TRBV10-3 CAIGTAANYGYTF
many TRBJ1-2 TRBV27 CASSFGGTGSFLKGYTF
- TRBJ1-5 TRBV7-8 CASSLEGVYSNQPQHF